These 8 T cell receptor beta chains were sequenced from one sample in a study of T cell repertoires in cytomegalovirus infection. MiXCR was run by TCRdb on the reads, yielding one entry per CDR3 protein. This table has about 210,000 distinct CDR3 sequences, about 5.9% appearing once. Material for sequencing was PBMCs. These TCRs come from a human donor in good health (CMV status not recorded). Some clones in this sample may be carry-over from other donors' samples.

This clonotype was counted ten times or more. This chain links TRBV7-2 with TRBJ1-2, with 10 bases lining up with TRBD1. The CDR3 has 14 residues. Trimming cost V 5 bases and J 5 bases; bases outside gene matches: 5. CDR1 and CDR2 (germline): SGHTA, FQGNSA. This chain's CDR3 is CASSRDRGLYGYTF. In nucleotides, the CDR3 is TGTGCCAGCAGCCGGGACAGGGGATTGTATGGCTACACCTTC.

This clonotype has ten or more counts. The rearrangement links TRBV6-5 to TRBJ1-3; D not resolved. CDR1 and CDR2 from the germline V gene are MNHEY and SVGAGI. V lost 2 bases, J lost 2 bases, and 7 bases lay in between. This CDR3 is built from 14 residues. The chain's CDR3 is CASSYQSTGNTIYF. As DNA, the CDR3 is TGTGCCAGCAGTTACCAATCTACTGGAAACACCATATATTTT.

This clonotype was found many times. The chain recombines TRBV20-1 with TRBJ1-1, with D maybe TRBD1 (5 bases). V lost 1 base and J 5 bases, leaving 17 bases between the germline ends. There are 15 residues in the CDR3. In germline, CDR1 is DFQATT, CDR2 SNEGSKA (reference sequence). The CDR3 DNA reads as TGCAGTGCTAGAGTTTTCGGGGGAAGATGGACTGAAGCTTTCTTT. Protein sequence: CSARVFGGRWTEAFF.

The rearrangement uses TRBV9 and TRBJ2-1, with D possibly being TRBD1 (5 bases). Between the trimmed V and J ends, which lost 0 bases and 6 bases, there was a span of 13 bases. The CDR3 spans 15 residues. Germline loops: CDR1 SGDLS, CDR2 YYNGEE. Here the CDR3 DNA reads TGTGCCAGCAGCGTAGAAGGGGCCCCCGGCAATGAGCAGTTCTTC. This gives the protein CASSVEGAPGNEQFF. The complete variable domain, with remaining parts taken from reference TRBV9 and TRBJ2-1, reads DSGVTQTPKHLITATGQRVTLRCSPRSGDLSVYWYQQSLDQGLQFLIQYYNGEERAKGNILERFSAQQFPDLHSELNLSSLELGDSALYFCASSVEGAPGNEQFFGPGTRLTVL.

As DNA, the CDR3 is TGTGCCTGGAGGGTTAGGCAGACCGAAGGGGGTGAGCAGTTCTTC. Its protein is CAWRVRQTEGGEQFF. The rearrangement uses TRBV30 and TRBJ2-1; the D gene is possibly TRBD1 (6 bases). This CDR3 has 15 amino acids. CDR1 is GTSNPN, CDR2 SVGIG, per germline (reference sequence). Trimming removed 3 bases from V and 9 bases from J, with 21 bases in between.

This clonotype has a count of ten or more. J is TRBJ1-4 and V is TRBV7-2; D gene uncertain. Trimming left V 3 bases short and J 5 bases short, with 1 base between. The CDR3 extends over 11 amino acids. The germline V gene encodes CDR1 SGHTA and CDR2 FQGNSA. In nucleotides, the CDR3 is TGTGCCAGCAGCTTCAATGAAAAACTGTTTTTT. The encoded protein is CASSFNEKLFF.

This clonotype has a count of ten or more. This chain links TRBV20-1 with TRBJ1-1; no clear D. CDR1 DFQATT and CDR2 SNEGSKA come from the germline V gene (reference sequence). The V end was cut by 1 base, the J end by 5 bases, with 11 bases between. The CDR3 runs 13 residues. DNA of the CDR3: TGCAGTGCTAGAGGAGGGAGAGGTACTGAAGCTTTCTTT. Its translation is CSARGGRGTEAFF.

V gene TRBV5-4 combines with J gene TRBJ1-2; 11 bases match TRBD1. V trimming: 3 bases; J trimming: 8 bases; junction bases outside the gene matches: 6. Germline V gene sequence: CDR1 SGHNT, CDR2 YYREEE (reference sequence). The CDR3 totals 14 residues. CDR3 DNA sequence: TGTGCCAGCAGCTGGGGACAGGGGGTTGGCGGCTACACCTTC. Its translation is CASSWGQGVGGYTF.